This T cell receptor (beta chain) was identified in a study of cytomegalovirus exposure and HLA in healthy donors. The PCR employed 60 Vbeta primers together with 13 Jbeta primers. The method was immunoSEQ multiplex PCR; TCRdb's version includes in-frame clones alone and lacks a portion of them. The data show 200,000 or so clones, 82% seen once. Remarks on this clone: The antigen is undetermined.

Study-level points and caveats: Confirmation in vitro established that three CMV-associated chains were specific for CMV antigens.

The receptor comes from a boy younger than 10 in good health and CMV-seronegative. Sequencing was done on a sample of PBMCs.

CDR3 sequence: CASSVGGGPADTQYF. CDR3 sequence (DNA): TGTGCCAGCAGCGTAGGGGGGGGGCCGGCAGATACGCAGTATTTT. The chain carries TRBV9 and TRBJ2-3; D might be TRBD2 (7 bases). The CDR3 is made up of 15 amino acids. Trimming removed 0 bases at V and 4 bases at J, with 12 bases between. The germline V gene has CDR1 SGDLS and CDR2 YYNGEE.